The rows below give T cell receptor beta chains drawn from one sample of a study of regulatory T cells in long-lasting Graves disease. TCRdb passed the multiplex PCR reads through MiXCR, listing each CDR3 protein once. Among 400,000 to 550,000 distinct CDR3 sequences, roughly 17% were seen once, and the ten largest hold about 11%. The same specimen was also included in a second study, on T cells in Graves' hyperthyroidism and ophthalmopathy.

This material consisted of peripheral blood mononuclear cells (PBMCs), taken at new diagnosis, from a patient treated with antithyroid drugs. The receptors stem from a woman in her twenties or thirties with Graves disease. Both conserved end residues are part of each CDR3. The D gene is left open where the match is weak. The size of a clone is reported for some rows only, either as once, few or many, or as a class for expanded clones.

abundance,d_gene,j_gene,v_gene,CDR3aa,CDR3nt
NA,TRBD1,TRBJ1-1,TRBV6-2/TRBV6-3,CASRTGGYTEAFF,TGTGCCAGCAGAACAGGGGGATACACTGAAGCTTTCTTT
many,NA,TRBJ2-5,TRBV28,CASSLPGRAETQYF,TGTGCCAGCAGTTTGCCTGGCAGGGCCGAGACCCAGTACTTC
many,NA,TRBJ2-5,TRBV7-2,CASSLWVARQDQETQYF,TGTGCCAGCAGCTTATGGGTGGCAAGACAGGACCAAGAGACCCAGTACTTC
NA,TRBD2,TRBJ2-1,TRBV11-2,CASRTSGAGGLVNEQFF,TGCGCCAGCAGGACTTCGGGAGCGGGAGGGCTCGTGAATGAGCAGTTCTTC
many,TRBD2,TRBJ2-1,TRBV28,CASSFRLSGTQFF,TGTGCCAGCAGTTTTCGGCTCAGCGGGACGCAGTTCTTC
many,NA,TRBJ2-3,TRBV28,CASSRLRDERTDTQYF,TGTGCCAGCAGCCGTCTCCGGGACGAACGCACAGATACGCAGTATTTT
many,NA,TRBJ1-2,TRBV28,CASSPWTPHPYGYTF,TGTGCCAGCAGTCCCTGGACTCCCCACCCCTATGGCTACACCTTC
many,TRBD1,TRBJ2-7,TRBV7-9,CASSSDRGPSGRTYEQYF,TGTGCCAGCAGCTCCGACAGGGGGCCTAGCGGGCGAACCTACGAGCAGTACTTC
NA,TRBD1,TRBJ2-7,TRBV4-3,CASSPRQGFSYEQYF,TGCGCCAGCAGCCCCAGACAGGGGTTTTCCTACGAGCAGTACTTC
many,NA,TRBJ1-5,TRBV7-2,CASSLGWTTAQHF,TGTGCCAGCAGCTTAGGATGGACAACCGCCCAGCATTTT
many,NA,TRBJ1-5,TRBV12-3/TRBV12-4,CASSLGHEQFVNQPQHF,TGTGCCAGCAGTTTAGGTCACGAACAGTTTGTCAATCAGCCCCAGCATTTT
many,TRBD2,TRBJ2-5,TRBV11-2,CASSTSLAGDRETQYF,TGTGCCAGCAGCACGTCGCTAGCGGGAGACCGAGAGACCCAGTACTTC
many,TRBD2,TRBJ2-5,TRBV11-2,CASSSHPRTRSTNPQYF,TGTGCCAGCAGCTCGCACCCCCGGACTAGATCCACCAACCCCCAGTACTTC
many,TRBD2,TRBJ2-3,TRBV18,CASSPTSGSPDTQYF,TGTGCCAGCTCACCAACTAGCGGGAGCCCAGATACGCAGTATTTT
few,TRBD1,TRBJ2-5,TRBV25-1,CASSEFGQGGKETQYF,TGTGCCAGCAGTGAATTTGGACAGGGAGGAAAAGAGACCCAGTACTTC
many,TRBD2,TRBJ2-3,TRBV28,CASSPRGSGRGDTQYF,TGTGCCAGCAGTCCCCGGGGTAGCGGGAGAGGGGATACGCAGTATTTT
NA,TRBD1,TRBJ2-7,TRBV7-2,CASSPGRGIYEQYF,TGTGCCAGCAGCCCGGGCAGGGGGATCTACGAGCAGTACTTC
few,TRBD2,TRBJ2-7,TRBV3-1,CASSSSKGLAGRAYEQYF,TGTGCCAGCAGCTCAAGCAAGGGACTAGCGGGCAGAGCCTACGAGCAGTACTTC
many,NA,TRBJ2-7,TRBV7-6,CASSARTAGSLYEQYF,TGTGCCAGCAGCGCACGGACAGCCGGGTCCCTCTACGAGCAGTACTTC
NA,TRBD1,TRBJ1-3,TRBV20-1,CSAVGGLDSGNTIYF,TGCAGTGCTGTAGGGGGCCTAGACTCTGGAAACACCATATATTTT
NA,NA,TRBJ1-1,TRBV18,CASSPPSVRYSGTEAFF,TGTGCCAGCTCACCACCCTCCGTAAGGTACTCCGGCACTGAAGCTTTCTTT
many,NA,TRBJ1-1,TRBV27,CASKEGRNTEAFF,TGTGCCAGCAAGGAGGGCAGGAACACTGAAGCTTTCTTT
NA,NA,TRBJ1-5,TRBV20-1,CSALGGARSNQPQHF,TGCAGTGCGCTAGGAGGGGCCCGAAGCAATCAGCCCCAGCATTTT
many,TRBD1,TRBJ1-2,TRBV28,CASSLSTGVGYTF,TGTGCCAGCAGTTTATCGACAGGGGTTGGCTACACCTTC
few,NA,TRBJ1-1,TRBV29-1,CSVGGPGEAFF,TGCAGCGTTGGGGGGCCTGGTGAAGCTTTCTTT
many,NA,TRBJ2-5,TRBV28,CASSLWVGAETQYF,TGTGCCAGCAGTTTATGGGTGGGGGCAGAGACCCAGTACTTC
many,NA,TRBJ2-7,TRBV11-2,CASSLDQGRYSYEQYF,TGTGCCAGCAGCTTAGATCAGGGCAGATACTCCTACGAGCAGTACTTC
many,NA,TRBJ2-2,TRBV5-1,CASKLAVGGAGELFF,TGCGCCAGCAAATTGGCCGTAGGAGGGGCCGGGGAGCTGTTTTTT
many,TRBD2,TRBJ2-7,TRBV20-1,CSARDPLAGTYEQYF,TGCAGTGCTAGAGATCCACTAGCGGGAACCTACGAGCAGTACTTC
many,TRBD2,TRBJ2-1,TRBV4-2,CASSQVILAIDNEQFF,TGTGCCAGCAGCCAAGTGATACTAGCGATAGACAATGAGCAGTTCTTC
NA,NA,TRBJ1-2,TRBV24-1,CATSDAGTDVYGYTF,TGTGCCACCAGTGATGCCGGGACGGACGTTTATGGCTACACCTTC
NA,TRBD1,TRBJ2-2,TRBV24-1,CATSAGQGNTGELFF,TGTGCCACCAGTGCGGGACAGGGAAACACCGGGGAGCTGTTTTTT
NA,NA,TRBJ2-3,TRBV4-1,CASSQDGTAGDRPSTDTQYF,TGCGCCAGCAGCCAAGACGGGACAGCGGGGGACCGCCCGAGCACAGATACGCAGTATTTT
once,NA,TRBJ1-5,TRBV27,CASSLMMGQPQHF,TGTGCCAGCAGTTTGATGATGGGGCAGCCCCAGCATTTT
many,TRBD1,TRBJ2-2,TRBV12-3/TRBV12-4,CASSLVGTGLLFF,TGTGCCAGCAGTTTAGTGGGGACAGGGCTGCTGTTTTTT
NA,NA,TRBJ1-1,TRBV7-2,CASSLRDRQMSEAFF,TGTGCCAGCAGCTTACGAGACAGGCAAATGTCTGAGGCTTTCTTT
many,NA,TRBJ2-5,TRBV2,CASRRQQDFQETQYF,TGTGCCAGCCGTAGACAGCAGGATTTCCAAGAGACCCAGTACTTC
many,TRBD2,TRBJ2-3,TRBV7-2,CASSWEGLAGIDTQYF,TGTGCCAGCAGCTGGGAGGGACTAGCGGGAATAGATACGCAGTATTTT
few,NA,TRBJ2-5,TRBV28,CASSLFSEGVQETQYF,TGTGCCAGCAGTTTGTTTAGTGAAGGCGTTCAAGAGACCCAGTACTTC
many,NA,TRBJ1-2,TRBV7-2,CASSSRDLSIYGYTF,TGTGCCAGCAGCTCGCGGGACTTATCTATCTATGGCTACACCTTC
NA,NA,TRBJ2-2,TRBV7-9,CASSGNLGGARELFF,TGTGCCAGCAGCGGCAACCTGGGGGGTGCCAGGGAGCTGTTTTTT
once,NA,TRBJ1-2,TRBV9,CASSPRGGYSGYTF,TGTGCCAGCAGTCCAAGGGGGGGATATTCTGGCTACACCTTC
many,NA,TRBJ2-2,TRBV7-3,CASRKGSNTGELFF,TGTGCCAGCAGGAAGGGATCGAACACCGGGGAGCTGTTTTTT
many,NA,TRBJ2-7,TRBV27,CASSLTAPYEQYF,TGTGCCAGCAGTTTAACAGCTCCCTACGAGCAGTACTTC
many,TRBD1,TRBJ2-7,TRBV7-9,CASSPVGQGTYEQYF,TGTGCCAGCAGCCCCGTTGGACAGGGGACCTACGAGCAGTACTTC
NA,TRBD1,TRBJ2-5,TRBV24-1,CATGSPGQGLETQYF,TGTGCCACCGGGAGCCCGGGACAGGGATTAGAGACCCAGTACTTC
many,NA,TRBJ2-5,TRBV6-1,CASNDKGSWETQYF,TGTGCCAGCAACGACAAGGGATCCTGGGAGACCCAGTACTTC
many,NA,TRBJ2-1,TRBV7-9,CASSPGEQPYNEQFF,TGTGCCAGCAGCCCCGGGGAGCAACCCTACAATGAGCAGTTCTTC
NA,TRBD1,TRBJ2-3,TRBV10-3,CVAGTGNANTDTQYF,TGTGTGGCCGGGACAGGGAACGCAAACACAGATACGCAGTATTTT